These T cell receptor beta chains were read from a single sample in a study of shared clonotypes between healthy human individuals. Assay: immunoSEQ multiplex PCR; the TCRdb copy retains only in-frame clones and omits some. Here the sample spans 2,500,000 or so clones, 80% to 95% being singletons. Material for sequencing was naive CD4+ T cells from PBMCs. The receptors originated from a man between 18 and 35 years old in good health. Some clones in this sample may be carry-over from other donors' samples. Each CDR3 is given with its conserved first and last residue. A D gene is named only where the DNA matches it firmly. Clone size is stated in some rows and not others, as once, few, many or a class when expanded.

V	J	size	D	CDR3	DNA
TRBV4-2	TRBJ1-5	NA	NA	CASSQGGLIAPQHF	TGTGCCAGCAGCCAAGGGGGGCTGATAGCGCCCCAGCATTTT
TRBV5-4	TRBJ2-3	NA	TRBD2	CASSPLAGSTDTQYF	TGTGCCAGCAGCCCTCTAGCGGGAAGCACAGATACGCAGTATTTT
TRBV28	TRBJ2-7	NA	NA	CASSYPPGGGQFSYEQYF	TGTGCCAGCAGTTATCCGCCGGGAGGTGGACAGTTTTCCTACGAGCAGTACTTC
TRBV5-1	TRBJ2-7	NA	NA	CASSQGGGSGGIYEQYF	TGCGCCAGCTCACAGGGTGGAGGCTCGGGTGGGATCTACGAGCAGTACTTC
TRBV5-4	TRBJ2-5	NA	TRBD1	CASSLDRAYQETQYF	TGTGCCAGCAGCCTAGACAGGGCCTACCAAGAGACCCAGTACTTC
TRBV15	TRBJ1-5	NA	NA	CATSKGRRGQPQHF	TGTGCCACCAGCAAGGGCCGTAGAGGACAGCCCCAGCATTTT
TRBV27	TRBJ1-1	NA	NA	CASSPFSIGGPFTEAFF	TGTGCCAGCAGTCCATTCTCGATCGGGGGGCCCTTCACTGAAGCTTTCTTT
TRBV2	TRBJ2-3	NA	TRBD2	CASSPSGLASTDTQYF	TGTGCCAGCAGTCCATCGGGACTAGCGAGCACAGATACGCAGTATTTT
TRBV28	TRBJ2-1	NA	NA	CASSSILSGVYNEQFF	TGTGCCAGCAGTTCGATCCTATCAGGGGTCTACAATGAGCAGTTCTTC
TRBV7-2	TRBJ2-1	NA	NA	CASSSVQRQFF	TGTGCCAGCAGCTCAGTACAGAGGCAGTTCTTC
TRBV15	TRBJ1-2	NA	TRBD1	CATSRSHLGGFGYTF	TGTGCCACCAGCAGGAGCCATTTAGGGGGCTTTGGCTACACCTTC
TRBV5-1	TRBJ2-7	NA	NA	CASSRAGTERLNPYEQYF	TGCGCCAGCAGCCGGGCCGGCACGGAAAGACTCAACCCCTACGAGCAGTACTTC
TRBV5-1	TRBJ1-4	NA	TRBD1	CASSAWTGPNEKLFF	TGCGCCAGCAGCGCTTGGACAGGGCCAAATGAAAAACTGTTTTTT
TRBV2	TRBJ2-5	NA	TRBD1	CASSFDRVGEETQYF	TGTGCCAGCAGTTTTGACAGGGTCGGGGAAGAGACCCAGTACTTC
TRBV6-5	TRBJ2-2	NA	NA	CASSSPRPLGGELFF	TGTGCCAGCAGTTCTCCTCGACCCTTGGGGGGGGAGCTGTTTTTT
TRBV10-3	TRBJ2-1	NA	TRBD2	CAISVTSGRYNEQFF	TGTGCCATCAGTGTGACTAGCGGGCGATACAATGAGCAGTTCTTC
TRBV30	TRBJ2-1	NA	TRBD1	CAWRPPGQGAKEQFF	TGTGCCTGGAGGCCACCGGGACAGGGGGCAAAGGAGCAGTTCTTC
TRBV6-1	TRBJ1-1	NA	NA	CASNIGSYTEAFF	TGTGCCAGCAATATAGGGTCTTACACTGAAGCTTTCTTT
TRBV12-5	TRBJ2-3	NA	NA	CASGLDPPDTQYF	TGTGCTAGTGGTTTGGACCCTCCAGATACGCAGTATTTT
TRBV29-1	TRBJ2-1	NA	TRBD2	CSVGGLARLSYNEQFF	TGCAGCGTGGGAGGACTAGCGAGACTCTCCTACAATGAGCAGTTCTTC
TRBV19	TRBJ2-1	NA	NA	CASSMPARGNEQFF	TGTGCCAGTAGTATGCCGGCCCGAGGTAATGAGCAGTTCTTC
TRBV28	TRBJ2-2	NA	TRBD2	CASSLFLVAGRTGELFF	TGTGCCAGCAGTTTATTTCTGGTAGCGGGGAGGACCGGGGAGCTGTTTTTT
TRBV13	TRBJ2-1	NA	NA	CASKGRRYNEQFF	TGTGCCAGCAAGGGACGGCGCTACAATGAGCAGTTCTTC
TRBV18	TRBJ2-2	NA	NA	CASSPPASGELFF	TGTGCCAGCTCACCACCGGCTAGCGGGGAGCTGTTTTTT
TRBV6-5	TRBJ1-5	NA	NA	CASRTGNQPQHF	TGTGCCAGCAGAACAGGCAATCAGCCCCAGCATTTT
TRBV5-1	TRBJ2-3	NA	NA	CASSRGRPSTDTQYF	TGCGCCAGCTCGAGGGGACGACCTAGCACAGATACGCAGTATTTT
TRBV6-1	TRBJ2-5	NA	TRBD1	CASRGQGALETQYF	TGTGCCAGCAGAGGGCAGGGGGCGCTTGAGACCCAGTACTTC
TRBV9	TRBJ2-1	NA	NA	CASSSTGTYNEQFF	TGTGCCAGCAGCTCCACAGGGACCTACAATGAGCAGTTCTTC
TRBV5-1	TRBJ1-2	NA	NA	CASSLAGDRNYGYTF	TGCGCCAGCAGCTTGGCAGGGGATCGGAACTATGGCTACACCTTC
TRBV27	TRBJ2-1	NA	NA	CASSLTGQKTYNEQFF	TGTGCCAGCAGTCTGACCGGACAGAAAACCTACAATGAGCAGTTCTTC
TRBV5-1	TRBJ2-7	NA	NA	CASSLLGNEQYF	TGCGCCAGCAGCCTTCTCGGAAACGAGCAGTACTTC
TRBV2	TRBJ2-7	NA	NA	CASSSGTREQYF	TGTGCCAGCAGTTCAGGGACAAGGGAGCAGTACTTC
TRBV5-4	TRBJ2-1	NA	NA	CASSFGDRPYNEQFF	TGTGCCAGCAGCTTTGGTGACAGGCCCTACAATGAGCAGTTCTTC
TRBV6-5	TRBJ2-5	NA	NA	CASSFGQETQYF	TGTGCCAGCAGCTTCGGCCAAGAGACCCAGTACTTC
TRBV19	TRBJ2-1	NA	TRBD2	CASSRTSGRAYNEQFF	TGTGCCAGTAGCCGCACTAGCGGGAGAGCCTACAATGAGCAGTTCTTC
TRBV29-1	TRBJ2-5	NA	TRBD2	CSVGGLAGGETQYF	TGCAGCGTTGGGGGACTAGCGGGAGGAGAGACCCAGTACTTC
TRBV7-9	TRBJ2-3	NA	TRBD2	CASSLGGGADTQYF	TGTGCCAGCAGCTTGGGCGGGGGAGCAGATACGCAGTATTTT
TRBV30	TRBJ1-4	NA	NA	CAWSMQGGEKLFF	TGTGCCTGGAGTATGCAGGGTGGCGAAAAACTGTTTTTT
TRBV5-1	TRBJ2-1	NA	NA	CASSLEGWAAGGEQFF	TGCGCCAGCAGCCTGGAAGGATGGGCGGCGGGTGGGGAGCAGTTCTTC
TRBV6-5	TRBJ2-2	once	NA	CASSYSGNTGELFF	TGTGCCAGCAGTTACTCGGGCAACACCGGGGAGCTGTTTTTT
TRBV5-4	TRBJ1-2	NA	NA	CASSLRGAAGNYGYTF	TGTGCCAGCAGCTTAAGGGGCGCCGCAGGGAACTATGGCTACACCTTC
TRBV5-4	TRBJ2-7	NA	TRBD2	CASSSGLAGPSYEQYF	TGTGCCAGCAGCTCGGGACTAGCGGGGCCTTCCTACGAGCAGTACTTC
TRBV11-3	TRBJ2-4	NA	NA	CASSPRGAENIQYF	TGTGCCAGCAGCCCTCGGGGGGCTGAAAACATTCAGTACTTC
TRBV6-6	TRBJ2-7	NA	TRBD1	CASSRGQGVYEQYF	TGTGCCAGCAGTCGCGGACAGGGCGTGTACGAGCAGTACTTC
TRBV5-5	TRBJ1-2	NA	NA	CASSLVGTGGYTF	TGTGCCAGCAGCTTGGTGGGGACGGGTGGCTACACCTTC
TRBV15	TRBJ2-3	NA	NA	CATSLGGGKSTDTQYF	TGTGCCACCAGCCTCGGTGGGGGGAAAAGCACAGATACGCAGTATTTT
TRBV10-3	TRBJ2-1	NA	TRBD2	CAISAGSGGSQEQFF	TGTGCCATCAGTGCCGGTAGCGGGGGTTCCCAAGAGCAGTTCTTC
TRBV5-4	TRBJ2-2	NA	TRBD1	CASSFAYRGTGELFF	TGTGCCAGCAGCTTTGCCTACAGGGGGACCGGGGAGCTGTTTTTT
TRBV9	TRBJ2-2	NA	NA	CASSVEQGSGELFF	TGTGCCAGCAGCGTAGAACAGGGCTCCGGGGAGCTGTTTTTT
TRBV7-2	TRBJ2-7	NA	TRBD1	CASSFSRQGDEQYF	TGTGCCAGCAGTTTTTCCCGACAGGGGGACGAGCAGTACTTC
TRBV28	TRBJ1-2	NA	NA	CASSLGGYGYTF	TGTGCCAGCAGTTTAGGTGGCTATGGCTACACCTTC
TRBV7-8	TRBJ2-7	NA	NA	CASSHPRYRTKTTTYEQYF	TGTGCCAGCAGCCACCCTCGCTACAGGACTAAGACTACCACCTACGAGCAGTACTTC
TRBV7-9	TRBJ1-1	NA	NA	CASSIRVTEAFF	TGTGCCAGCAGCATCAGAGTCACTGAAGCTTTCTTT
TRBV4-2	TRBJ2-7	NA	TRBD1	CASSQTDRDGYEQYF	TGTGCCAGCAGCCAAACGGACAGGGATGGCTACGAGCAGTACTTC